This entry lists 9 T cell receptor beta chains sequenced from one sample in a study of radiation and T cells in renal cell carcinoma. The time point is: blood 2 weeks post-SBRT. Treatment given: 15 Gy SBRT to primary tumor, nephrectomy 4 weeks later. Using immunoSEQ multiplex PCR, the repertoire was profiled, and TCRdb retains in-frame clones only, with some absent. The sample contains 100,000 to 150,000 clones, roughly four fifths of which appear only once. Sequenced here: blood, sampled from a patient whose treatment included radiotherapy and nephrectomy. The receptors come from a man aged 50 to 59 with renal cell carcinoma.

J is TRBJ1-6 and V is TRBV9, with D hard to call. The germline gives CDR1 SGDLS, CDR2 YYNGEE. V lost 3 bases to trimming and J lost 7 bases, with 11 bases between them. The CDR3 is 14 amino acids. DNA for the CDR3: TGTGCCAGCAGCGCCGGAGGCTGGAATTCACCCCTCCACTTT. Translation gives CASSAGGWNSPLHF.

The CDR3 protein is CASSIVGVGYQETQYF. The CDR3 coding sequence is TGTGCCAGTAGTATAGTTGGGGTTGGCTACCAAGAGACCCAGTACTTC. The rearrangement uses TRBV19 and TRBJ2-5; D is undetermined. Germline CDR1 is LNHDA and CDR2 is SQIVND (reference sequence). This CDR3 has 16 residues. Trimming stripped 1 base from V and 0 bases from J, with 12 bases between.

The gene calls are TRBV29-1 and TRBJ1-1; the match to TRBD1 covers 10 bases. The CDR3 runs to 15 residues. CDR1 is SQVTM, CDR2 ANQGSEA, per germline. The junction had 13 bases not matched to a gene; V was cut back by 7 bases and J by 5 bases. CDR3: CSAVSGQGIRTEAFF. The CDR3 DNA reads as TGCAGCGCGGTATCGGGACAGGGGATTCGGACTGAAGCTTTCTTT.

The CDR3 DNA follows: TGTGCCAGCAGCCAGTTCTACGAGCAGTACTTC. Translating it yields CASSQFYEQYF. The rearrangement links TRBV7-2 to TRBJ2-7; D gene uncertain. The length of the CDR3 is 11 residues. The germline V and J ends were trimmed by 5 bases and 3 bases, with 5 bases remaining between them. CDR1 is SGHTA, CDR2 FQGNSA, per germline.

The genes are TRBV29-1 and TRBJ1-1; D is undetermined. In germline, CDR1 is SQVTM, CDR2 ANQGSEA. Trimming pared 1 base from V and 7 bases from J, leaving 16 bases between. The CDR3 extends over 14 amino acids. Written as DNA, the CDR3 is TGCAGCGTTGAAGTGGGCCAGGCGTACGGTGAAGCTTTCTTT. Its translation is CSVEVGQAYGEAFF.

The rearrangement joins TRBV28 to TRBJ2-7; a weak D match, TRBD2 (6 bases). The CDR3 runs to 11 residues. Per the germline V gene, CDR1 is MDHEN and CDR2 is SYDVKM. Trimming left V 6 bases short and J 9 bases short, with 12 bases between. The CDR3 DNA sequence: TGTGCCAGCAGCCGCGGGACGGGGCAGTACTTC. Protein: CASSRGTGQYF.

V is TRBV4-2 and J is TRBJ1-6; D is undetermined. The CDR3 sequence is 17 residues long. From germline, CDR1 is LGHNA and CDR2 YNFKEQ. The ends were cut back, 0 bases at V and 0 bases at J, with 9 bases in the middle. The DNA of the CDR3 is TGTGCCAGCAGCCAAGATCTGAGGAGCTCCTATAATTCACCCCTCCACTTT. It specifies CASSQDLRSSYNSPLHF.

The V call is TRBV30, the J call TRBJ2-1; D is uncertain. CDR1 is GTSNPN, CDR2 SVGIG, per germline (reference sequence). The V gene lost 0 bases and the J gene lost 4 bases, with 7 bases spanning the gap. The CDR3 contains 13 residues. The CDR3, as DNA: TGTGCCTGGAGTGTACGTCAGTACAATGAGCAGTTCTTC. Translated, it gives CAWSVRQYNEQFF.

The chain has TRBV27 and TRBJ1-5; D unresolved. CDR1 MNHEY and CDR2 SMNVEV come from the germline V gene (reference sequence). This CDR3 has 13 amino acids. V shed 8 bases and J shed 2 bases, with 10 bases lying between them. The CDR3 DNA sequence: TGTGCCAGCGGTATTGGTGGCAATCAGCCCCAGCATTTT. Translating it yields CASGIGGNQPQHF.